The clone carrying this T cell receptor beta chain appeared a few times. The data were obtained in a study of blood T cell repertoires in COVID-19. The CDR3 runs to 14 residues. Germline CDR1 and CDR2: MDHEN and SYDVKM. V was trimmed by 6 bases and J by 7 bases, leaving 16 bases between them. Residents of about two dozen US areas, aged roughly 18 to 89 years, made up the participants. Under the authors' procedure: Amplification with reference gene primers provided the estimates of nucleated cell counts. Assay used: immunoSEQ multiplex PCR; TCRdb lists only in-frame clones, some missing. V and J calls and clone size follow that table, whereas D and trimming were derived from the DNA. This table holds 200,000 or so clones, 85% to 90% found once.

The TCR comes from a woman aged 18-30 years in a cohort exposed to, infected with or recovered from COVID-19 (not recorded which). Material: PBMCs or T cells enriched from blood (not recorded which). The rearrangement links TRBV28 to TRBJ1-5; perhaps TRBD1 as D (6 bases). This CDR3 reads CASRGQGFGQPQHF. CDR3 DNA sequence: TGTGCCAGCAGGGGGCAGGGGTTCGGCCAGCCCCAGCATTTT.